The text below deals with one T cell receptor beta chain. Its antigen is as yet unknown. Trimming left V 1 base short and J 0 bases short, with 9 bases between. This CDR3 contains 16 residues. Per germline, CDR1 SGHVS and CDR2 FQNEAQ. Per individual, the PBMC samples numbered at least one pre-ART and at least two post-ART. This record belongs to a study of long-term antiretroviral therapy in people with HIV. General study results and limits: CDR3 lengths in HIV samples spanned a narrower range than controls.

This was the immunoSEQ v3.0 assay at survey level. The repertoire was sequenced with immunoSEQ multiplex PCR; TCRdb's copy has only in-frame clones and lacks some. This sample has 20,000 to 25,000 clones, with about 79% found just once. The specimen was unsorted PBMCs, collected 0.7 years before starting antiretroviral therapy. The TCR was taken from a man between 25 and 39 years old with HIV. This rearrangement joins TRBV7-8 to TRBJ2-2; tentative D call: TRBD2 (5 bases). CDR3 protein: CASSLGLAANTGELFF. CDR3 nucleotide sequence: TGTGCCAGCAGCTTAGGCCTAGCCGCGAACACCGGGGAGCTGTTTTTT.